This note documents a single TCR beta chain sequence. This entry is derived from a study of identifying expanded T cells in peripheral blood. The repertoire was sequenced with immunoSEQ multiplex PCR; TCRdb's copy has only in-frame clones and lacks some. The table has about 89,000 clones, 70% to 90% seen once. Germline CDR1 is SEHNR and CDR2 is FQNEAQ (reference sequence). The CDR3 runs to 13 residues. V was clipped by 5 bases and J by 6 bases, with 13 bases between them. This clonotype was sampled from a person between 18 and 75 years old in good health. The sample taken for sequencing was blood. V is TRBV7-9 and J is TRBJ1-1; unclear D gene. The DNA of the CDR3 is TGTGCCAGCAGCCATGGGCGGCTCGCTGAAGCTTTCTTT. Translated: CASSHGRLAEAFF.